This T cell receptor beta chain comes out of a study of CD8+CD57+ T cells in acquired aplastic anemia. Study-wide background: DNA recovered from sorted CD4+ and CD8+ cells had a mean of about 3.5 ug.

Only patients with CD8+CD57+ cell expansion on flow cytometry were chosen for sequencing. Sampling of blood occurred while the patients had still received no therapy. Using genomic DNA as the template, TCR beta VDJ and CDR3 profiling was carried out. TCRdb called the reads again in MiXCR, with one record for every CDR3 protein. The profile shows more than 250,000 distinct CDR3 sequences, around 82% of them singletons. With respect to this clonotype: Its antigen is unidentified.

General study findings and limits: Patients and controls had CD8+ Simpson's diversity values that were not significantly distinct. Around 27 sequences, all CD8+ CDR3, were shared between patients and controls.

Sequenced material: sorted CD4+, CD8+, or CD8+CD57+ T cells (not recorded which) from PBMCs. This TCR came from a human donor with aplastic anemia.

The CDR3 loop is CASSLAGSPGAHVLTF. CDR3 DNA: TGTGCCAGCAGCTTAGCGGGTAGTCCCGGTGCCCACGTCCTGACTTTC. The chain has TRBV7-8 and TRBJ2-6; D uncertain. The CDR3 runs 16 residues. CDR1 is SGHVS, CDR2 FQNEAQ, per germline. V dropped 0 bases and J dropped 11 bases, with 17 bases sitting between them.